A selection of T cell receptor beta chains follows, all from one sample in a study of post-analysis software for immune sequencing data. TCRdb passed the PCR reads through MiXCR, listing each CDR3 protein once. Among about 500,000 distinct CDR3 sequences listed, approximately 46% were seen once. Specimen: blood. These TCRs come from a girl aged 5-17 years with multiple sclerosis. The CDR3 runs from the conserved cysteine through the conserved F or W. Each record gives: V gene, J gene, D gene, clone size, CDR3 DNA, CDR3 protein. D genes are given only for firm matches. Some rows mark clone size as missing; the rest say once, few, many or name a class of expanded clone.

TRBV4-1	TRBJ2-7	TRBD2	once	TGCGCCAACAGACTACTAGCGGGAGGACCCTACGAGCAGTACTTC	CANRLLAGGPYEQYF
TRBV29-1	TRBJ2-7	TRBD1	NA	TGCAGCGTTGGGGTGACAGGGCCCCCATCCTACGAGCAGTACTTC	CSVGVTGPPSYEQYF
TRBV15	TRBJ2-1	NA	NA	TGTGCCACCAGCCCGCGACGGGGGGCATACAATGAGCAGTTCTTC	CATSPRRGAYNEQFF
TRBV9	TRBJ2-5	NA	NA	TGTGCCAGCAGCTGGGCTAGCGATCCCCAAGAGACCCAGTACTTC	CASSWASDPQETQYF
TRBV20-1	TRBJ2-1	NA	NA	TGCAGTGCTAGAGATCCCGCGAGTAGGTCCGAGCAGTTCTTC	CSARDPASRSEQFF
TRBV29-1	TRBJ2-1	TRBD2	NA	TGCAGCGTTGAGGGGGGGGAACCCTACAATGGGCAGTTCTTC	CSVEGGEPYNGQFF
TRBV4-1	TRBJ2-1	NA	NA	TGCGCCAGCAGCCACACCTTCCAGCGGGTTAGCTCCTACAATGAGCAGTTCTTC	CASSHTFQRVSSYNEQFF
TRBV4-2	TRBJ2-3	TRBD2	once	TGTGCCAGCAGCCGACGACTAGCGGGAGGACTCACAGATACGCAGTATTTT	CASSRRLAGGLTDTQYF
TRBV18	TRBJ2-1	NA	few	TGTGCCAGCTCACCAAGTCGTACTAACAACAATGAGCAGTTCTTC	CASSPSRTNNNEQFF
TRBV3-1	TRBJ2-5	NA	NA	TGTGCCAGCAGCCCCGGGGACCAAGTAGGGGAGACCCAGTACTTC	CASSPGDQVGETQYF
TRBV20-1	TRBJ2-1	NA	NA	TGCAGTCAGACCAGGGAGTTGAGCAATGAGCAGTTCTTC	CSQTRELSNEQFF
TRBV4-2	TRBJ1-2	NA	NA	TGTGCCAGCAGCCAAGATTCAGCCATCGGGGACTATGGCTACACCTTC	CASSQDSAIGDYGYTF
TRBV20-1	TRBJ2-3	NA	NA	TGCAGTGCCCAGTGGGGGAACCTAGGGGATACGCAGTATTTT	CSAQWGNLGDTQYF
TRBV27	TRBJ1-2	TRBD1	NA	TGTGCCAGCTACGACAGGGAGATTGATGGCTACACCTTC	CASYDREIDGYTF
TRBV4-1	TRBJ1-2	NA	NA	TGCGCCAGCAGTCCCCATGTGGCGGGAGCCTATGGCTACACCTTC	CASSPHVAGAYGYTF
TRBV27	TRBJ2-7	NA	NA	TGTGCCAGCAGTCCCCTCTTTACAGGGAGGAAGTCCTACGAGCAGTACTTC	CASSPLFTGRKSYEQYF
TRBV28	TRBJ2-3	TRBD2	NA	TGTGCCAGCAGTCGTAGCGGGCCTAGCACAGATACGCAGTATTTT	CASSRSGPSTDTQYF
TRBV20-1	TRBJ2-7	TRBD1	NA	TGCAGTGCCACGACAGGGGGCCTGGTATACGAGCAGTACTTC	CSATTGGLVYEQYF
TRBV20-1	TRBJ2-7	NA	NA	TGCAGTGCGCCGGGCGGACAGCACTACGAGCAGTACTTC	CSAPGGQHYEQYF
TRBV7-9	TRBJ2-1	TRBD2	few	TGTGCCAGCAGCTCCGGGACTAGCGGGACGCTACGCAATGAGCAGTTCTTC	CASSSGTSGTLRNEQFF
TRBV20-1	TRBJ2-5	NA	few	TGCAGTGCTAGTACTAGACTTCAAGAGACCCAGTACTTC	CSASTRLQETQYF
TRBV12-3/TRBV12-4	TRBJ2-7	TRBD2	NA	TGTGCCAGCAGTTGGGGACTAGCGGGAGACGAGCAGTACTTC	CASSWGLAGDEQYF
TRBV27	TRBJ1-5	NA	NA	TGTGCCAGCAGAAAAACAGGGCCCCAATGGCCCCAGCATTTT	CASRKTGPQWPQHF
TRBV20-1	TRBJ1-1	TRBD1	NA	TGCAGTGCTAAATCCAGGGGGTGGAACACTGAAGCTTTCTTT	CSAKSRGWNTEAFF
TRBV4-1	TRBJ2-1	NA	NA	TGCGCCAGCAGCCAAGGTTCCAGCTTCAACAATGAGCAGTTCTTC	CASSQGSSFNNEQFF
TRBV28	TRBJ2-6	NA	NA	TGTGCCAGCAGTTTAAGTACCAGCTCTGGGGCCAACGTCCTGACTTTC	CASSLSTSSGANVLTF
TRBV20-1	TRBJ2-7	TRBD2	few	TGCAGTGCTAGTCTAGCGGGAGCCGAGCAGTACTTC	CSASLAGAEQYF
TRBV28	TRBJ2-3	NA	NA	TGTGCCAGCAGCCCTGGCGGGGAAATCACAGATACGCAGTATTTT	CASSPGGEITDTQYF
TRBV20-1	TRBJ2-1	TRBD2	NA	TGCAGTGCGCCCTGGGCTAGCGGGGCATACAATGAGCAGTTCTTC	CSAPWASGAYNEQFF
TRBV20-1	TRBJ2-5	TRBD1	NA	TGCAGTGCTCAAGTGACAGGGCCAGAGACCCAGTACTTC	CSAQVTGPETQYF
TRBV4-2	TRBJ2-3	NA	few	TGTGCCAGCAGCCAAGGGGGCTACCTCACAGATACGCAGTATTTT	CASSQGGYLTDTQYF
TRBV7-2	TRBJ2-1	NA	NA	TGTGCCAGCAGGACGACAGGCTCCTACAATGAGCAGTTCTTC	CASRTTGSYNEQFF
TRBV29-1	TRBJ1-4	NA	NA	TGCAGCGGAAGAGGGGCAACTAATGAAAAACTGTTTTTT	CSGRGATNEKLFF
TRBV27	TRBJ1-5	NA	few	TGTGCCAGCAGTTTCGTAGGCAATCAGCCCCAGCATTTT	CASSFVGNQPQHF
TRBV7-2	TRBJ2-1	TRBD1	NA	TGTGCCAGCAGCCTGACAGGGTTTGAGCAGTTCTTC	CASSLTGFEQFF
TRBV12-3/TRBV12-4	TRBJ2-7	NA	NA	TGTGCCAGCAGTTTGAGGCGCGAGCAGTACTTC	CASSLRREQYF
TRBV12-3/TRBV12-4	TRBJ2-5	NA	NA	TGTGCCAGCAGTCCTATCGCCAGAGGAGAGACCCAGTACTTC	CASSPIARGETQYF
TRBV28	TRBJ2-7	NA	many	TGTGCCAGCAGTTCCCCCGGGCAGGGAAGTTACGAGCAGTACTTC	CASSSPGQGSYEQYF
TRBV5-1	TRBJ2-7	NA	NA	TGCGCCAGCAGTTTCTTGGACCTAAAGCAACTCTCCTACGAGCAGTACTTC	CASSFLDLKQLSYEQYF
TRBV6-5	TRBJ2-7	TRBD1	NA	TGTGCCAGCTCCGGGACAGGACCAAACGAGCAGTACTTC	CASSGTGPNEQYF
TRBV5-1	TRBJ2-7	NA	NA	TGCGCCAGCGGCCGGGACTCCACCTACGAGCAGTACTTC	CASGRDSTYEQYF
TRBV5-1	TRBJ2-7	NA	NA	TGCGCCAGCAGCGACGGGACGTCGAGGACTGACGAGCAGTACTTC	CASSDGTSRTDEQYF
TRBV11-2	TRBJ2-3	NA	NA	TGTGCCAGCAGCTTAACGTCTCTGAAGGGCAGCACAGATACGCAGTATTTT	CASSLTSLKGSTDTQYF
TRBV18	TRBJ2-3	NA	few	TGTGCCAGCTCACCACCATCCCGGACGGATACGCAGTATTTT	CASSPPSRTDTQYF
TRBV2	TRBJ1-5	NA	NA	TGTGCCAGCAGTATTGGAAGGGGAGGAAATAGCAATCAGCCCCAGCATTTT	CASSIGRGGNSNQPQHF
TRBV7-9	TRBJ2-7	NA	NA	TGTGCCTCTTTAGGTGGGGTCTCCTACGAGCAGTACTTC	CASLGGVSYEQYF
TRBV29-1	TRBJ2-7	TRBD1	NA	TGCAGCGTCGACAGGGGGTCAGGGAACTACGAGCAGTACTTC	CSVDRGSGNYEQYF